One sample yielded the 10 T cell receptor beta chains listed below, sequenced in a study of T cells in Graves' hyperthyroidism and ophthalmopathy. Amplification yielded TCR beta CDR3 regions, with RNA transcripts as the source. Primed by the HTBI set, a first-round RT-PCR was run on the TCR CDR3. TCRdb itself ran the multiplex PCR reads through MiXCR, one entry per CDR3 protein. The sample includes about 96,000 distinct CDR3 sequences, 51% seen only once; the top ten take 27%. Sequenced input: blood. The origin of the receptors is a woman aged 40 to 49 with Graves' hyperthyroidism.

Comments on this clonotype: Mismatch with germline at one junction end may stem from a read error. V usage is TRBV7-3 and J usage is TRBJ1-3; 9 bases line up with TRBD1. This CDR3 has 17 amino acids. Germline V gene lookup returns CDR1 SGHTA and CDR2 FQGTGA. CDR3 in amino acids: CASSLTGTGYGLNTIYF. DNA for the CDR3: TGTGCCAGCAGTTTAACCGGGACAGGGTATGGCTTAAACACCATATATTTT.

This clonotype came up many times. CDR3 DNA: TGTGCCAGCAGCTTAAGTCCGGGCTCCTACGAGCAGTACTTC. Its translation is CASSLSPGSYEQYF. The rearrangement joins TRBV7-9 to TRBJ2-7; D not certain. Germline-derived CDR1 and CDR2 are SEHNR and FQNEAQ (reference sequence). The ends were cut back, 2 bases at V and 0 bases at J, with 8 bases in the middle. The CDR3 consists of 14 residues.

This clonotype was detected ten times or more. The V and J genes are TRBV5-1 and TRBJ2-7; 8 bases line up with TRBD1. The CDR3 runs 15 residues. The germline gives CDR1 SGHRS, CDR2 YFSETQ. The trim removed 4 bases at V and 2 bases at J, leaving 8 bases unmatched. CDR3 region: CASSVTTGVTYEQYF. The CDR3 DNA reads TGCGCCAGCAGCGTGACGACAGGGGTAACCTACGAGCAGTACTTC.

This chain uses TRBV2 with TRBJ1-5; D is unresolved. V was clipped by 4 bases and J by 11 bases, with 18 bases between them. This CDR3 has 14 residues. Germline lookup yields CDR1 SNHLY and CDR2 FYNNEI. CDR3 sequence reads: CASSGREAQETQHF. CDR3 bases: TGTGCCAGCAGTGGACGGGAGGCCCAAGAGACCCAGCATTTT.

The chain couples TRBV7-9 to TRBJ1-1; a possible D gene is TRBD1 (5 bases). V lost 0 bases and J 2 bases, leaving 10 bases between the germline ends. The germline V gene has CDR1 SEHNR and CDR2 FQNEAQ (reference sequence). The length of the CDR3 is 15 residues. The CDR3 nucleotides are TGTGCCAGCAGCTTAGCGTCGGGGGGAAACACTGAAGCTTTCTTT. As protein: CASSLASGGNTEAFF.

This clonotype has a single count. The chain combines TRBV29-1 with TRBJ2-5; no firm D call. Germline V CDR1 and CDR2: SQVTM, ANQGSEA. V lost 4 bases and J 7 bases, leaving 25 bases between the germline ends. The length of the CDR3 is 16 residues. The CDR3 here is CSVGESNQPQMGTQYF. DNA for the CDR3: TGCAGCGTTGGAGAGAGCAATCAGCCCCAGATGGGGACCCAGTACTTC.

The chain recombines TRBV29-1 with TRBJ1-1; TRBD1 agrees at 8 bases. Germline values: CDR1 SQVTM, CDR2 ANQGSEA. This CDR3 has 14 residues. J was trimmed by 0 bases and V by 6 bases; bases with no gene match: 6. The CDR3 loop is CSVETGAMNTEAFF. The CDR3 DNA sequence: TGCAGCGTGGAGACAGGGGCTATGAACACTGAAGCTTTCTTT.

The chain couples TRBV5-1 to TRBJ1-4, with D perhaps matching TRBD1 (5 bases). Trimming pared 8 bases from V and 7 bases from J, leaving 18 bases between. Germline CDR1 reads SGHRS; CDR2 reads YFSETQ. The CDR3 consists of 14 residues. The CDR3 sequence is CASSRDSGSEKLFF. For the CDR3, the DNA is TGCGCCAGTAGCAGGGACTCTGGGTCTGAAAAACTGTTTTTT.

This clonotype has only a few counts. This may be a read error: a much more frequent sequence differs by one nucleotide. The rearrangement joins TRBV6-5 to TRBJ2-3; 8 positions agree with TRBD2. Germline values: CDR1 MNHEY, CDR2 SVGAGI. The CDR3 is made up of 15 amino acids. The CDR3 DNA is TGTGCCAGCAGTCCACCCGGACTAGCCGGTTATACGCGGTATTTT. This encodes CASSPPGLAGYTRYF.

This clonotype was picked up many times. The V call is TRBV4-1, the J call TRBJ2-3, with TRBD2 as a possible D gene (5 bases). V lost 0 bases and J lost 2, with 12 bases in between. Germline CDR1 MGHRA, CDR2 YSYEKL. The CDR3 sequence is 16 residues long. The CDR3 protein is CASSQEESGATDTQYF. As DNA, the CDR3 is TGCGCCAGCAGCCAAGAAGAGAGCGGAGCCACAGATACGCAGTATTTT.